These 3 T cell receptor beta chains share one sample of origin, sequenced in a study of tumor-infiltrating lymphocytes in localized non-small cell lung cancer. Sequenced by immunoSEQ multiplex PCR; TCRdb stores in-frame clones only, minus some. Here the sample spans 13,000 to 15,000 clones, 68% being singletons. Sequencing was done on a sample of uninvolved lung tissue not adjacent to the tumor. Receptors were obtained from a human donor with non-small cell lung cancer.

The chain combines TRBV28 with TRBJ1-5; the D is unclear. Between the trimmed V and J ends, which lost 3 bases and 3 bases, there was a span of 6 bases. In germline, CDR1 is MDHEN, CDR2 SYDVKM. This CDR3 spans 13 amino acids. CDR3 residues: CASSFPPNQPQHF. The CDR3 nucleotides are TGTGCCAGCAGTTTCCCGCCCAATCAGCCCCAGCATTTT.

By share, this clone counts as hyperexpanded. This rearrangement joins TRBV28 to TRBJ1-2; D uncertain. This CDR3 contains 14 residues. Germline values: CDR1 MDHEN, CDR2 SYDVKM. With 2 bases removed from V and 8 bases from J, the gap between germline ends came to 15 bases. This chain's CDR3 is CASSLEKGPYGYTF. The CDR3 DNA is TGTGCCAGCAGTTTAGAGAAGGGCCCTTACGGCTACACCTTC.

In this sample, this clone turned up a few times. V gene TRBV11-2 combines with J gene TRBJ2-5; D uncertain. Between the trimmed V and J ends, which lost 5 bases and 5 bases, there was a span of 9 bases. The germline CDR1 and CDR2 sequences are SGHAT and FQNNGV. The CDR3 consists of 12 residues. The CDR3 DNA reads as TGTGCCAGCAGCCGGGTGGGGGAGACCCAGTACTTC. Protein product: CASSRVGETQYF.